This record looks at one TCR beta chain sequence and its context. What it binds is not known. The data derive from a study of beta chain features in type 1 diabetes. The wider study: The patients were much like the healthy donors in age, gender and cell yields.

Expressed TCRB transcripts were sequenced after all isolated RNA was converted to cDNA. The data were produced by immunoSEQ multiplex PCR, yet TCRdb's version contains in-frame clones alone and is incomplete. The data contain 900,000 or so clones, roughly 17% of them singletons. V lost 2 bases and J 0 bases, leaving 5 bases between the germline ends. Per the germline V gene, CDR1 is KGHSH and CDR2 is LQKENI. The CDR3 is made up of 14 amino acids. General observations from the study: Naive, central memory and regulatory TCRB repertoires appeared more similar among patients than healthy donors.

The specimen was naive CD4+ T cells from blood. This chain joins TRBV18 and TRBJ2-1; D is undetermined. The source is a woman younger than 35 in good health. CDR3: CASSPSVSYNEQFF. As DNA, the CDR3 is TGTGCCAGCTCACCATCCGTCTCCTACAATGAGCAGTTCTTC.